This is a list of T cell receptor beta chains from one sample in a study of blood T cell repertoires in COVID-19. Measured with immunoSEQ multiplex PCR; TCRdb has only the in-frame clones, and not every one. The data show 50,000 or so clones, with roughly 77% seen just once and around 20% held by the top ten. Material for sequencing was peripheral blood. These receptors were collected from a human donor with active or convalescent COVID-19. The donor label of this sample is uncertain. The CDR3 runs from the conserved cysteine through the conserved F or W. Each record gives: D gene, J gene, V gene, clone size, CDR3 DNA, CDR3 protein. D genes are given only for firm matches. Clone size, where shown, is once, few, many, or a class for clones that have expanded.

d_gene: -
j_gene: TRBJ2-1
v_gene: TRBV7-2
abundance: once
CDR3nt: TGTGCCAGCAGCTCTACTTTCTACTACAATGAGCAGTTCTTC
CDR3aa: CASSSTFYYNEQFF

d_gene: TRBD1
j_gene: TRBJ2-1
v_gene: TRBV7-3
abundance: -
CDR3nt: TGTGCCAGCAGCCCAAGGGGGACAGCTAATGAGCAGTTCTTC
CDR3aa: CASSPRGTANEQFF

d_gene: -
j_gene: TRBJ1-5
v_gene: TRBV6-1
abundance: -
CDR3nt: TGTGCCAGCAGTGAATGGACAGCGGGGTATCAGCCCCAGCATTTT
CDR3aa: CASSEWTAGYQPQHF

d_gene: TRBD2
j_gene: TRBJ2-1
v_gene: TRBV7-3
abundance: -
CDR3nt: TGTGCCAGCAGCTCGGCGGGAGGGGGGTACAATGAGCAGTTCTTC
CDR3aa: CASSSAGGGYNEQFF

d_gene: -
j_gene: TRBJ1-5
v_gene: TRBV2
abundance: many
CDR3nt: TGTGCCAGCAGTGGGGATGGAGGGGGCAATCAGCCCCAGCATTTT
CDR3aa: CASSGDGGGNQPQHF

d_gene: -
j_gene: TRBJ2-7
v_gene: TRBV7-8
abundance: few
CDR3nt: TGTGCCAGCAGCTTAGGCCTGGACTTCGGCTACGAGCAGTACTTC
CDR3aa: CASSLGLDFGYEQYF

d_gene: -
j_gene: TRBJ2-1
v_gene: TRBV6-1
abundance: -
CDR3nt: TGTGCCAGCAGTGAGGATGGTGGGAGATCGGAGTTCTTC
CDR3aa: CASSEDGGRSEFF

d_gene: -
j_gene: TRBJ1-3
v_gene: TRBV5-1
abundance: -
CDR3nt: TGCGCCAGCAGCTTGGGCGAATCAGGGCCACGGGGAAACACCATATATTTT
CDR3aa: CASSLGESGPRGNTIYF

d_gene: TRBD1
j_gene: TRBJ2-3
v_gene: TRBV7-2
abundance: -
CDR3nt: TGTGCCAGCAGCTTAGTAACAGGGGTCAGCACAGATACGCAGTATTTT
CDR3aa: CASSLVTGVSTDTQYF

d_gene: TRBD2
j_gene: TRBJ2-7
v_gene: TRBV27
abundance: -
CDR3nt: TGTGCCAGTAGAGAGGGACTAGCGGGCCCAAAGTCCTACGAGCAGTACTTC
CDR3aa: CASREGLAGPKSYEQYF

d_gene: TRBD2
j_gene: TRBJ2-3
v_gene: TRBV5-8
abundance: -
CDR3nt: TGTGCCAGCAGCAGCGGACTAGCGGGAAGCACAGATACGCAGTATTTT
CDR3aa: CASSSGLAGSTDTQYF

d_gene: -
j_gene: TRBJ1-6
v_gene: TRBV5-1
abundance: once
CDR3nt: TGCGCCAGCAGCTTGGCCGTAGCGGGGGCCCATTCACCCCTCCACTTT
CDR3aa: CASSLAVAGAHSPLHF

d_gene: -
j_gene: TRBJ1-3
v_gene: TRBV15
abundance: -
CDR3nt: TGTGCCACCAGCAGAGAATACTTATCGACTGCCTCTGGAAACACCATATATTTT
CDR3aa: CATSREYLSTASGNTIYF

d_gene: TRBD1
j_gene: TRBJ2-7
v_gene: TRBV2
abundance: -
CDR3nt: TGTGCCAGCAGTGAACGGACAGGGGTATGGGAGCAGTACTTC
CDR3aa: CASSERTGVWEQYF

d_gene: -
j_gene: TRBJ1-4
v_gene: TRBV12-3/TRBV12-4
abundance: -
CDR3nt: TGTGCTACGGGGGCTAATGAAAAACTGTTTTTT
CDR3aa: CATGANEKLFF

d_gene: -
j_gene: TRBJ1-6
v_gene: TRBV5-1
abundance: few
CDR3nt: TGCGCCAGCAGCTTACAGGGAGATAATTCACCCCTCCACTTT
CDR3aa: CASSLQGDNSPLHF

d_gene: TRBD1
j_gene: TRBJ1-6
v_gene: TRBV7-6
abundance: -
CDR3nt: TGTGCCAGCAGCTTAGGGACAGGGAATTCACCCCTCCACTTT
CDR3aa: CASSLGTGNSPLHF

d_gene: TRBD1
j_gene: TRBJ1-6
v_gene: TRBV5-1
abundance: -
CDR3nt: TGCGCCAGCAGGTCCGGGACAGGGGCGTCACCCCTCCACTTT
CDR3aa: CASRSGTGASPLHF

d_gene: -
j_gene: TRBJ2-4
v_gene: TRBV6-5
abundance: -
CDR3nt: TGTGCCAGCAGCACAGGGTTAAAAAACATTCAGTACTTC
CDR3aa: CASSTGLKNIQYF

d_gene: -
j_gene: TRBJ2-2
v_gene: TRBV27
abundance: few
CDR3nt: TGTGCCAGCAGGAGAGGGGGTGCGAACACCGGGGAGCTGTTTTTT
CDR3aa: CASRRGGANTGELFF

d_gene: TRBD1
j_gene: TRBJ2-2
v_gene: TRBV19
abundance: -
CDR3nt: TGTGCCATCTCTGGGACAGGGACATTGGCAGGGGAGCTGTTTTTT
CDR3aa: CAISGTGTLAGELFF

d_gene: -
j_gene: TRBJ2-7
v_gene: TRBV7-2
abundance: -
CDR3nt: TGTGCCAGCAGCTTGTGGTCTAGCCAGGCCTACGAGCAGTACTTC
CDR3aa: CASSLWSSQAYEQYF

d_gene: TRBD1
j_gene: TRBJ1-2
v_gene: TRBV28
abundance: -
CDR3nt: TGTGCCAGCAGTCCGCTGGGGACAGGGACCCACTATGGCTACACCTTC
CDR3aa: CASSPLGTGTHYGYTF

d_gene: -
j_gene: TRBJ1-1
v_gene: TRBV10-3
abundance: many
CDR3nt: TGTGCCATCAAGGGAGACACTGAAGCTTTCTTT
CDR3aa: CAIKGDTEAFF

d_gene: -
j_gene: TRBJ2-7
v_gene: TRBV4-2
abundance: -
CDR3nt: TGTGCCAGCAGCCAAGGTCAAGGGGATTACGAGCAGTACTTC
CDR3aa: CASSQGQGDYEQYF

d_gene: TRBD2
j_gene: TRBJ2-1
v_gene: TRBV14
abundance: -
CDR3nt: TGTGCCAGCAGTCAACTCGGACTAGCGGGAAACAATGAGCAGTTCTTC
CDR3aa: CASSQLGLAGNNEQFF

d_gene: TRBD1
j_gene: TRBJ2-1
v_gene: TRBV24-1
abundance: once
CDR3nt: TGTGCCACAGAGAACCCGGGACAGGGGGCCAACAATGAGCAGTTCTTC
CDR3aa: CATENPGQGANNEQFF

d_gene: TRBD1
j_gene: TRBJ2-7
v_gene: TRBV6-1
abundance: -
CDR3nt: TGTGCCAGCAGTGGGCGGCCGGGACAGGGATGGTACGAGCAGTACTTC
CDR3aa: CASSGRPGQGWYEQYF

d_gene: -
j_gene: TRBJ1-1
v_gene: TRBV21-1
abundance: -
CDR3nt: TGTGCCAGCAGCAATATAAGGGAGGAATCCCCCACTGAAGCTTTCTTT
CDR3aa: CASSNIREESPTEAFF

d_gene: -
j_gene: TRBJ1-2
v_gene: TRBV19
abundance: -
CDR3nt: TGTGCCAGTACCTCGACAGGAGCTAACTATGGCTACACCTTC
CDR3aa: CASTSTGANYGYTF

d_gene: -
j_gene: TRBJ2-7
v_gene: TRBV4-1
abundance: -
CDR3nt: TGCGCCAGCAGCCAAGTCAGCCCTAGCGCCACCTACGAGCAGTACTTC
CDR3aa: CASSQVSPSATYEQYF

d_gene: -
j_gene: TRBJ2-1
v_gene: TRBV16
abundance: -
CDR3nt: TGTGCCAGCAGCCACAGACTGGACAGATACAATGAGCAGTTCTTC
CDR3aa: CASSHRLDRYNEQFF

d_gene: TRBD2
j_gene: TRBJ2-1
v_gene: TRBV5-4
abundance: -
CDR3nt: TGTGCCAGCACCGGACTAGCGGGAGGAAAATACAATGAGCAGTTCTTC
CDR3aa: CASTGLAGGKYNEQFF

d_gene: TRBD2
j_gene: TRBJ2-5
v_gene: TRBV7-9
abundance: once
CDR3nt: TGTGCCCTTGGGAGGGCAAGGGAGACCCAGTACTTC
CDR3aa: CALGRARETQYF

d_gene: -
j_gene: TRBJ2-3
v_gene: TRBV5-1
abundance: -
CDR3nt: TGCGCCAGCGCCGTTGGAGGGGGCGAAATAGATACGCAGTATTTT
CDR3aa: CASAVGGGEIDTQYF

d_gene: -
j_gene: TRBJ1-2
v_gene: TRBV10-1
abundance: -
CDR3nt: TGCGCCACCTGGGGGCACTATGGCTACACCTTC
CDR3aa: CATWGHYGYTF

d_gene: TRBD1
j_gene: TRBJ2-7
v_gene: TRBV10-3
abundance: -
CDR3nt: TGTGCCATCAGTGAGTCGACAGGGTACTACGAGCAGTACTTC
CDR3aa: CAISESTGYYEQYF

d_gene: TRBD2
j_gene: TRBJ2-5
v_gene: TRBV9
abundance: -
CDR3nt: TGTGCCAGCAGCGCACAAGCCGGGACTAGCGGACTATATCAAGAGACCCAGTACTTC
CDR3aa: CASSAQAGTSGLYQETQYF

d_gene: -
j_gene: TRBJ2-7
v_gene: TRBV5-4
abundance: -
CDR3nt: TGTGCCAGCAGCGGAGGAGGGACGGTGACCTACGAGCAGTACTTC
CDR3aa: CASSGGGTVTYEQYF

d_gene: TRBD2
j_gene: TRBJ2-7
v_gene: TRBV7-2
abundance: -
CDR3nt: TGTGCCAGCAGCTCCAGCGGGAGGTCCACCTACGAGCAGTACTTC
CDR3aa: CASSSSGRSTYEQYF

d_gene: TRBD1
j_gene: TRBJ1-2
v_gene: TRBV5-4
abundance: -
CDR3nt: TGTGCCAGCAGCTGGAGCCCGACAGGGAATGGCTACACCTTC
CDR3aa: CASSWSPTGNGYTF

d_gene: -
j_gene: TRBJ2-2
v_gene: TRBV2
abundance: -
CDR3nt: TGTGCCAGCAGTGAACAGGGTTGGGCGGTTACGAACACCGGGGAGCTGTTTTTT
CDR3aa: CASSEQGWAVTNTGELFF

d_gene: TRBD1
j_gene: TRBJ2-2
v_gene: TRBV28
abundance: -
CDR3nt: TGTGCCAGCAGTCTTCTAGGGGGCCCCGGGGAGCTGTTTTTT
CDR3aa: CASSLLGGPGELFF

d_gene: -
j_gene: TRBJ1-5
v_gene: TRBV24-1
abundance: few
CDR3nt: TGTGCCACCAGTGGGGGGGTAAGTCAGCCCCAGCATTTT
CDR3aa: CATSGGVSQPQHF

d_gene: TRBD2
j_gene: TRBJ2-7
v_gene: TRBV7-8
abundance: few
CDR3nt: TGTGCCAGCAGCCCGACTCGGACTAGCGGGATTCTCGAGCAGTACTTC
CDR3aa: CASSPTRTSGILEQYF

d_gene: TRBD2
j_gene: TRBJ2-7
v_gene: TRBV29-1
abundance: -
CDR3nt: TGCAGCGCACTAGCGGGAGGGTACGAGCAGTACTTC
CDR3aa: CSALAGGYEQYF

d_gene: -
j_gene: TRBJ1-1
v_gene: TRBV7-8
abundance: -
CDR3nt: TGTGCCAGCAGCAAAACCGTAGGTAGCGCTGAAGCTTTCTTT
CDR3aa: CASSKTVGSAEAFF

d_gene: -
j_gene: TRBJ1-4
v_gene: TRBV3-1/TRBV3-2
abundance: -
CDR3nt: TGTGCCAGCAGCCAAGTTAGGGGTCCTAATGAAAAACTGTTTTTT
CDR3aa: CASSQVRGPNEKLFF

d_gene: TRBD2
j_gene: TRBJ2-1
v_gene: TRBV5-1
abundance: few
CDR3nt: TGCGCCAGCAGCTCCACTAGCGGGAGAAGCGGCGATGAGCAGTTCTTC
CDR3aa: CASSSTSGRSGDEQFF

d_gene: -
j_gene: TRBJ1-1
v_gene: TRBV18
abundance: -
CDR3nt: TGTGCCAGCTCACCACCGAATCGCAGGGGTGGGAACACTGAAGCTTTCTTT
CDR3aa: CASSPPNRRGGNTEAFF